The TCR beta chain under discussion was sequenced for a study of shared clonotypes between healthy human individuals. The study's findings and limits: On the whole, naive subsets had larger estimated richness than memory subsets had. An expected dependence of interdonor clonotype sharing on sequencing depth was noted. Non-shared clonotypes had lower generation probabilities than those shared by all four donors.

Terminally differentiated effector memory CD45RA+ cells were excluded by CCR7 positive selection of CD45RO-negative cells. Concerning this clone itself: Its antigen is unidentified.

This was a deep-level run. The data were produced by immunoSEQ multiplex PCR, yet TCRdb's version contains in-frame clones alone and is incomplete. The sample holds around 2.1 million clones, approximately 94% seen once. From germline, CDR1 is WNHNN and CDR2 SYGVQD (reference sequence). V was clipped by 5 bases and J by 6 bases, with 13 bases between them. This CDR3 is 14 amino acids long. The sequenced sample was naive CD8+ T cells from PBMCs. The rearrangement joins TRBV10-1 to TRBJ2-2; D possibly uses TRBD1 or TRBD2 (5 bases each). This sequence was found in a man between 18 and 35 years old in good health. Some clones in this sample may be carry-over from other donors' samples. As DNA, the CDR3 is TGCGCCAGCAGTAGGGACCGAGGGGCCGGGGAGCTGTTTTTT. The encoded protein is CASSRDRGAGELFF.